One and the same sample provided the 16 T cell receptor beta chains below, sequenced in a study of blood T cell repertoires in COVID-19. Profiling relied on immunoSEQ multiplex PCR, and the TCRdb table lists in-frame clones only, not all of them. The sample lists about 73,000 clones; 90% were seen once. Sequenced material: peripheral blood. The origin of the receptors is a woman aged 18-29 years with acute or convalescent COVID-19.

This chain connects TRBV15 to TRBJ2-1; the match to TRBD2 covers 12 bases. This CDR3 spans 18 amino acids. Germline V lookup: CDR1 LNHNV, CDR2 YYDKDF (reference sequence). Trimming cost V 0 bases and J 6 bases; bases outside gene matches: 9. The CDR3 region has the DNA TGTGCCACCAGCAGAGAGCCTAGCGGGAGGGCCTGGGGCAATGAGCAGTTCTTC. Translating it yields CATSREPSGRAWGNEQFF. The variable domain in full, completed from reference TRBV15 and TRBJ2-1, reads DAMVIQNPRYQVTQFGKPVTLSCSQTLNHNVMYWYQQKSSQAPKLLFHYYDKDFNNEADTPDNFQSRRPNTSFCFLDIRSPGLGDTAMYLCATSREPSGRAWGNEQFFGPGTRLTVL.

This chain uses TRBV9 with TRBJ2-3, with 9 bases lining up with TRBD1. V shed 4 bases and J 1 base; nucleotides not matched to a gene: 7. Per germline, CDR1 SGDLS and CDR2 YYNGEE. The CDR3 consists of 16 residues. Here the CDR3 reads CASSTQDRGGTDTQYF. In nucleotides, the CDR3 is TGTGCCAGCAGCACCCAGGACAGGGGAGGCACAGATACGCAGTATTTT.

Details on this clone: Other DNA sequences of this sample code for an identical CDR3. The chain carries TRBV7-2 and TRBJ1-2; D unclear. This CDR3 comprises 13 residues. Germline assignment: CDR1 SGHTA and CDR2 FQGNSA. V was shortened by 0 bases and J by 7 bases, with 9 bases between the two germline ends. CDR3 amino acids: CASSLAGSGGYTF. For the CDR3, the DNA is TGTGCCAGCAGCTTAGCCGGGTCGGGTGGCTACACCTTC.

In this sample, this clone turned up a few times. This chain links TRBV5-4 with TRBJ2-1, with D perhaps TRBD1 (5 bases). V dropped 4 bases and J dropped 3 bases, with 14 bases sitting between them. The CDR3 loop spans 15 amino acids. From germline, CDR1 is SGHNT and CDR2 YYREEE (reference sequence). The CDR3: CASSPVGPDYNEQFF. CDR3 sequence (DNA): TGTGCCAGCAGCCCCGTGGGGCCGGACTACAATGAGCAGTTCTTC.

CDR3 protein: CASSMREAQAEFF. Here the CDR3 DNA reads TGTGCCAGTAGTATGAGGGAAGCGCAAGCTGAGTTCTTC. The genes are TRBV19 and TRBJ2-1, with D tentatively TRBD2 (5 bases). Germline V lookup: CDR1 LNHDA, CDR2 SQIVND (reference sequence). V lost 3 bases and J lost 14, with 17 bases in between. The CDR3 runs 13 residues.

This chain connects TRBV7-8 to TRBJ2-1; TRBD1 matches 12 bases. The CDR3 is 16 amino acids. J lost 8 bases, V lost 0 bases, and 5 bases had no gene match. The germline CDR1 and CDR2 sequences are SGHVS and FQNEAQ. The CDR3 region is CASSLARDRGRHEQFF. The CDR3 region has the DNA TGTGCCAGCAGCTTAGCACGGGACAGGGGGCGTCATGAGCAGTTCTTC.

The chain combines TRBV6-1 with TRBJ1-1, with a tentative D call TRBD1 (5 bases). This CDR3 comprises 13 residues. Germline lookup yields CDR1 MNHNS and CDR2 SASEGT. With 3 bases removed from V and 5 bases from J, the gap between germline ends came to 10 bases. For the CDR3, the DNA is TGTGCCAGCAGTGACAGGGATCGAACTGAAGCTTTCTTT. Protein product: CASSDRDRTEAFF.

V usage is TRBV7-9 and J usage is TRBJ1-1; D unresolved. CDR1 is SEHNR, CDR2 FQNEAQ, per germline (reference sequence). The CDR3 has 13 amino acids. With 2 bases removed from V and 2 bases from J, the gap between germline ends came to 6 bases. CDR3 sequence: CASSLQENTEAFF. As DNA, the CDR3 is TGTGCCAGCAGCTTACAGGAAAACACTGAAGCTTTCTTT.

The chain is built from TRBV6-5 and TRBJ1-2, with no clear D. The germline gives CDR1 MNHEY, CDR2 SVGAGI. Between the trimmed V and J ends, which lost 5 bases and 8 bases, there was a span of 9 bases. This CDR3 contains 11 residues. This chain's CDR3 is CASSNRHGYTF. CDR3 DNA: TGTGCCAGCAGTAATAGACACGGCTACACCTTC.

The chain joins TRBV6-1 to TRBJ2-1; D is possibly TRBD1 (6 bases). V was cut by 4 bases and J by 3 bases, with 16 bases left in between. Germline V lookup: CDR1 MNHNS, CDR2 SASEGT. This CDR3 region has 16 residues. CDR3 sequence (DNA): TGTGCCAGCAGTGCCTCACAGGGAATCGGCTACAATGAGCAGTTCTTC. Protein: CASSASQGIGYNEQFF.

The chain links TRBV4-2 to TRBJ1-4, with D unclear. Looked up from germline, CDR1 is LGHNA and CDR2 is YNFKEQ. The CDR3 is made up of 13 amino acids. Deletions cut 5 bases from V and 5 bases from J, with 9 bases between. CDR3 bases: TGTGCCAGCAGCGACCCACAGAATGAAAAACTGTTTTTT. Translation gives CASSDPQNEKLFF.

This clone was seen more than once but under ten times. This chain joins TRBV19 and TRBJ1-1; D gene ambiguous. Germline lookup yields CDR1 LNHDA and CDR2 SQIVND (reference sequence). This CDR3 has 13 residues. V lost 5 bases to trimming and J lost 7 bases, with 14 bases between them. This CDR3 is CASSDDGQDEAFF. CDR3 nucleotides: TGTGCCAGTAGTGATGACGGTCAGGATGAAGCTTTCTTT.

The chain recombines TRBV7-9 with TRBJ2-2, with a tentative D call TRBD1 (5 bases). Between the trimmed V and J ends, which lost 2 bases and 4 bases, there was a span of 11 bases. The CDR3 spans 15 residues. Looked up from germline, CDR1 is SEHNR and CDR2 is FQNEAQ (reference sequence). In DNA, the CDR3 is TGTGCCAGCAGCTTATCTCAGCAGGGCACCGGGGAGCTGTTTTTT. Translated, it gives CASSLSQQGTGELFF.

V is TRBV7-9 and J is TRBJ2-1; D gene uncertain. V lost 4 bases and J 3 bases, leaving 13 bases between the germline ends. The germline gives CDR1 SEHNR, CDR2 FQNEAQ (reference sequence). The CDR3 consists of 15 residues. CDR3 in amino acids: CASSWRSYDYNEQFF. DNA of the CDR3: TGTGCCAGCAGCTGGCGGTCCTACGACTACAATGAGCAGTTCTTC.

The chain couples TRBV6-5 to TRBJ1-1; a possible D gene is TRBD1 (5 bases). CDR1 and CDR2 from the germline V gene are MNHEY and SVGAGI. This CDR3 is built from 11 residues. The V and J ends lost 7 bases and 5 bases respectively, with 8 bases between them. The CDR3 reads CASKGVTEAFF. The CDR3 DNA reads TGTGCCAGCAAAGGGGTGACTGAAGCTTTCTTT.

This chain uses TRBV2 with TRBJ2-5; 9 bases align to TRBD1. The ends lost 8 bases at V and 6 bases at J; junction bases unmatched: 7. Germline V gives CDR1 SNHLY, CDR2 FYNNEI. This CDR3 region has 13 residues. CDR3 sequence (DNA): TGTGCCAGCGAAACAGGGGGCTCGAAGACCCAGTACTTC. It translates to CASETGGSKTQYF.